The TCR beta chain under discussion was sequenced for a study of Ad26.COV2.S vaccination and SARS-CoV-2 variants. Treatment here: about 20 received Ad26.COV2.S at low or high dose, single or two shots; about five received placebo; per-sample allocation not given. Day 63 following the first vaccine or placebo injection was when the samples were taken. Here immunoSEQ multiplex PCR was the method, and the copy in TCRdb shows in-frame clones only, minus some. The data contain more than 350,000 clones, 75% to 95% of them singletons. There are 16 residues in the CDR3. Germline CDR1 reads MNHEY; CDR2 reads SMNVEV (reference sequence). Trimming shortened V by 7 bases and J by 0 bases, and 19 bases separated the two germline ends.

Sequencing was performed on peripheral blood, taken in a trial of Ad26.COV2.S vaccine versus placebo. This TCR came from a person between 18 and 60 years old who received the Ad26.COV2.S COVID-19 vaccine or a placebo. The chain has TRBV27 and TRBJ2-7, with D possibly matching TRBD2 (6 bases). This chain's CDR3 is CASTPLSSGLSYEQYF. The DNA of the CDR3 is TGTGCCAGCACTCCCCTTTCCTCGGGACTCTCCTACGAGCAGTACTTC.